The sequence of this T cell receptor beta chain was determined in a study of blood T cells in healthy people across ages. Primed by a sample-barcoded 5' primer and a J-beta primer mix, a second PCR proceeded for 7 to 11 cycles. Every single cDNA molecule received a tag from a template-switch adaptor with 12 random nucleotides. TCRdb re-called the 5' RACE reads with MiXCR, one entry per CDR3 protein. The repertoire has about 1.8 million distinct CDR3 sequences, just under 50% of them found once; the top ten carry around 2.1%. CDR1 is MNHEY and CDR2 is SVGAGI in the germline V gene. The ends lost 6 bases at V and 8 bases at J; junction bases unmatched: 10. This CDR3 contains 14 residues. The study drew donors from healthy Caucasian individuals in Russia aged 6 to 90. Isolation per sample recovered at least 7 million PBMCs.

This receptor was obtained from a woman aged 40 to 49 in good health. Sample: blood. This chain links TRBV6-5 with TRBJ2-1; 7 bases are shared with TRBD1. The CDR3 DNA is TGTGCCAGCAGCCCGACCCGACAGGGCCATGAGCAGTTCTTC. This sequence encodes CASSPTRQGHEQFF.